This T cell receptor (beta chain) is drawn from a study of cytomegalovirus exposure and HLA in healthy donors. The PCR contained 60 Vbeta and 13 Jbeta primers. Assay: immunoSEQ multiplex PCR; the TCRdb copy retains only in-frame clones and omits some. The sample has 170,000 or so clones, about 84% seen once. Among the donors, all were healthy bone marrow donors. This clone appeared once. The CDR3 is 15 residues long. Germline V lookup: CDR1 SGHTA, CDR2 FQGTGA. V was pared by 3 bases and J by 6 bases, with 9 bases of the junction left unmatched. The chain recombines TRBV7-3 with TRBJ2-3; TRBD2 matches 7 bases. What was sequenced was PBMCs. The receptor was isolated from a man aged 18-30 years in good health and CMV-seronegative. The CDR3 spells CASSFRGVKGDTQYF. The CDR3 region has the DNA TGTGCCAGCAGCTTTCGGGGGGTTAAAGGGGATACGCAGTATTTT.